Included here is one T cell receptor (beta chain) sequence, with context. It lacks a known antigen. One base away there is no much larger clone; base qualities are not given. This sample is part of a study of graft-versus-host responses after intestinal transplantation (dated by TCRdb to about 2021). Concerning the study at large: The transplants that recipients got were multivisceral, liver-intestinal, or isolated intestinal. Anti-thymocyte globulin induction was given to all recipients, followed by maintenance tacrolimus and steroids for 3 to 4 years. Graft-versus-host and host-versus-graft alloreactive T cell clones were tracked in the graft, circulation and bone marrow after intestinal transplantation using bulk TCR-beta CDR3 sequencing. Alloreactive clones were identified by sequencing pre-transplant mixed lymphocyte reaction products and comparing them with unstimulated pre-transplant donor and recipient T cells. The cohort enrolled about two dozen intestinal transplant recipients, one of whom was a retransplant, and a few patients without pretransplant specimens were excluded. A peak of at least 4% donor T cells among recipient peripheral blood mononuclear cells was the definition used for donor T cell macrochimerism. Rather than going through the commercial service, samples from a few later patients were sequenced in-house on an Illumina MiSeq and processed with MiXCR. Paper-wide results and their limitations: Conclusions were limited by the relatively low number and heterogeneity of intestinal transplant patients. GvH clones were detected in recipient bone marrow, and some of these GvH clones were observed earlier in ileal mucosa or blood, consistent with an intestinal mucosal origin. Early after transplant, peak levels of circulating GvH clones were found to be associated with declines in HvG clones. In the allografts of patients with donor T cell macrochimerism, GvH to HvG T cell clonal ratios were high.

Preparation of the library involved the immunoSEQ multiplex PCR assay. Adaptive Biotechnologies carried out high-throughput TCR-beta CDR3 sequencing of genomic DNA for most patients. As for the authors' bioinformatics: TCR sequencing data for around 19 patients were retrieved from Adaptive's ImmunoSEQ software; a few other patients were processed with MiXCR and VDJtools. CDR3 nucleotide sequences shared between donor and recipient were removed because their origin could not be assigned. To be classed as alloreactive, a clone needed at least 2-fold expansion over unstimulated cells and a minimum CFSE-low frequency of 0.002% (template counts) or 0.001% (read counts). Mappable clones were those detected in sequenced pre-transplant spleen, lymph node, or MLR CFSE-low populations of the donor or recipient. The cumulative frequency of alloreactive clones was calculated as a percentage of all sequences, weighted by copy number. Not all clones reach the TCRdb copy of this immuneACCESS table, which keeps in-frame sequences only. Checked studies attribute under half of the gap to unresolved V genes and leave the rest unexplained. V, J and clone size are taken as reported in that table, and D and trimming were inferred from the DNA itself. The sample table lists about 12,000 clones, over 65% of them with a count of one. The ten largest clones take up 4.3% of the sample.

The CDR3, cysteine through phenylalanine, is 16 amino acids long. CDR3 DNA only is kept here, 48 bases in frame from base 1. The germline V gene gives CDR1 as SGHTS and CDR2 as YDEGEE. V gives up 4 bases and J gives up 0 bases, and the segment between their germline ends measures 15 bases. Dithiothreitol, EDTA incubations and collagenase D digestion were used to isolate intraepithelial and lamina propria lymphocytes from graft specimens. Bulk TCR-beta sequencing was performed on serial intestinal graft biopsy specimens collected as late as 600 days after transplant. The chain was built from TRBV5-8 and TRBJ2-3; the D region possibly corresponds to TRBD2 (6 bases align). Sequencing was performed on ileum tissue, taken about 150 days after intestinal transplantation. The TCR comes from a human patient who received an intestinal transplant, so some T cells may come from the graft donor. At the DNA level, the sequence is TGTGCCAGCAGCCGGGGGTCAGGGCCTAGCACAGATACGCAGTATTTT. This translates into CASSRGSGPSTDTQYF. The entire variable domain, with the stretches around the CDR3 drawn from the reference TRBV5-8 and TRBJ2-3 proteins, is EAGVTQSPTHLIKTRGQQATLRCSPISGHTSVYWYQQALGLGLQFLLWYDEGEERNRGNFPPRFSGRQFPNYSSELNVNALELEDSALYLCASSRGSGPSTDTQYFGPGTRLTVL.